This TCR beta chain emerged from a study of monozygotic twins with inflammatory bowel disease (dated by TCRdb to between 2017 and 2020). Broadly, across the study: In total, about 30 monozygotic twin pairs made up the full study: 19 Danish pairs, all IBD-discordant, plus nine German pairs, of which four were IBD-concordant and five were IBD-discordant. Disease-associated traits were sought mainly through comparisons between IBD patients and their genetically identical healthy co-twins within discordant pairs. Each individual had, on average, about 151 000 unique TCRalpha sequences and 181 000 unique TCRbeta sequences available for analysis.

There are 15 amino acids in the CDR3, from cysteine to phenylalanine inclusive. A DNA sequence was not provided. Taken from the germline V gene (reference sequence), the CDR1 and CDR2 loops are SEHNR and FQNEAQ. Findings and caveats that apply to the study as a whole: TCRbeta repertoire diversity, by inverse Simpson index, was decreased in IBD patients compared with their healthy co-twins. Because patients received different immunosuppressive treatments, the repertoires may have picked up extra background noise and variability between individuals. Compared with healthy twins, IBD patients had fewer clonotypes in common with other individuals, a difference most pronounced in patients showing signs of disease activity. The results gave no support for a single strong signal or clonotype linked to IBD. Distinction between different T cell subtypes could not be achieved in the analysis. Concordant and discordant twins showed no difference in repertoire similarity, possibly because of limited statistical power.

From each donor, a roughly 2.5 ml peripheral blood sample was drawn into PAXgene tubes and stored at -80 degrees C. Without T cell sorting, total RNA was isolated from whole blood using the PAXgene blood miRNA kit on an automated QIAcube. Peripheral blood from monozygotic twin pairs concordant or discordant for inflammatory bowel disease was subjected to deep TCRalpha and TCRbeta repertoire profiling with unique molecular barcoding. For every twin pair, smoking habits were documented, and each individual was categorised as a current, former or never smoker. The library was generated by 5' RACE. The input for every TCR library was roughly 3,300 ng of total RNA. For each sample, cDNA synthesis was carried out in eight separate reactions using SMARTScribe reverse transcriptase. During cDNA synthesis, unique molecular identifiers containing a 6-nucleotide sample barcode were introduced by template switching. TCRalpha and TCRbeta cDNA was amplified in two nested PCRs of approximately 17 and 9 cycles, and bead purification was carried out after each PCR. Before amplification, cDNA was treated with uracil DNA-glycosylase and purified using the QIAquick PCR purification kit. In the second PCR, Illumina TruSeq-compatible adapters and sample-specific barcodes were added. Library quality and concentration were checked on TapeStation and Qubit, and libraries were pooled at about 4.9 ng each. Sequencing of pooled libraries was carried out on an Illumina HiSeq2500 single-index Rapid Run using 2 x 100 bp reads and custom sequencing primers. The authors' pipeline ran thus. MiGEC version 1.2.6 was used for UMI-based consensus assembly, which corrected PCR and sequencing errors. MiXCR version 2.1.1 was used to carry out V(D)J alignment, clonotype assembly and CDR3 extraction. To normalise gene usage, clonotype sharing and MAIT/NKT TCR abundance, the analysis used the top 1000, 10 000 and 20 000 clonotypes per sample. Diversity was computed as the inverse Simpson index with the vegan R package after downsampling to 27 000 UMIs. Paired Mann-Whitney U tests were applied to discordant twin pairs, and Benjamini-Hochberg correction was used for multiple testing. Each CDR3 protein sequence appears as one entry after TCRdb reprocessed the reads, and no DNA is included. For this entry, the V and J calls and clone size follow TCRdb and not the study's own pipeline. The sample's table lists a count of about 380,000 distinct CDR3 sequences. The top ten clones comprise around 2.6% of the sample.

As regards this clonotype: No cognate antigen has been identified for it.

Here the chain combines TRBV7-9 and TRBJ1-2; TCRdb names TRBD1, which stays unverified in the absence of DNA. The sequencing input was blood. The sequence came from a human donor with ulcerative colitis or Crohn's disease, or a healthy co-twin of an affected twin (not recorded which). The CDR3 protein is CASSDRTGSGYGYTF. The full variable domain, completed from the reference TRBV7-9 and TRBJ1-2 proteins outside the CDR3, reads DTGVSQNPRHKITKRGQNVTFRCDPISEHNRLYWYRQTLGQGPEFLTYFQNEAQLEKSRLLSDRFSAERPKGSFSTLEIQRTEQGDSAMYLCASSDRTGSGYGYTFGSGTRLTVV.